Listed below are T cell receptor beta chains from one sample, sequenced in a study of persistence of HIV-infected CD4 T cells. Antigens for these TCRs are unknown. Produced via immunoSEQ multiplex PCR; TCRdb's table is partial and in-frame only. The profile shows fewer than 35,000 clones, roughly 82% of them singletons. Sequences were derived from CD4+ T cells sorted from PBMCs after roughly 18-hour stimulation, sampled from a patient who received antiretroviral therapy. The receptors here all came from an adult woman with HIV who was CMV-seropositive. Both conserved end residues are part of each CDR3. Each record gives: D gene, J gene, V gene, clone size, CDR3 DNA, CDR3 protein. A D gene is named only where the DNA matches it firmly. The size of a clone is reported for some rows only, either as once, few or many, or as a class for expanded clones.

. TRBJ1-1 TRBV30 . TGTGCCTATACCCGAACAGCCACTGAAGCTTTCTTT CAYTRTATEAFF
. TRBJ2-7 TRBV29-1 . TGCAGCGTTGTTGGGCAGAGCACCTACGAGCAGTACTTC CSVVGQSTYEQYF
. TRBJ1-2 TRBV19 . TGTGCCAGTAGTACCAATACCGGGCTCGGCTACACCTTC CASSTNTGLGYTF
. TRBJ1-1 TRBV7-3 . TGTGCCAGCAGCTTGCAGGAGGGCACTGAAGCTTTCTTT CASSLQEGTEAFF
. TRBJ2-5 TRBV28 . TGTGCCAGCAGTTCCAGGGGCGCGGGTTCGGAGACCCAGTACTTC CASSSRGAGSETQYF
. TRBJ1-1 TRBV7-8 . TGTGCCAGCAGCCAGCAAGGAATTTCGGCTTTCTTT CASSQQGISAFF
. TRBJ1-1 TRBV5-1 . TGCGCCAGCAGCTCAGGGTTTTCTGAAGCTTTCTTT CASSSGFSEAFF
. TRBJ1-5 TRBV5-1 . TGCGCCAGCACCTCGACCCCGGGTCAGCCCCAGCATTTT CASTSTPGQPQHF
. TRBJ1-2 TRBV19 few TGTGCCAGTAGTGTACAGGGCAGAGGGGGCTACACCTTC CASSVQGRGGYTF
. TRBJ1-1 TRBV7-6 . TGTGCCAGCAGCCCTAGCCGTATAAACACTGAAGCTTTCTTT CASSPSRINTEAFF
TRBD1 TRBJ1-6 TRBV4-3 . TGCGCCAGCAGCCAAGATAGACAGGGAGGTTCACCCCTCCACTTT CASSQDRQGGSPLHF
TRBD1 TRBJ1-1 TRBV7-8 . TGTGCCAGCACTTTGCCAGGGGGTAGGGTGAACACTGAAGCTTTCTTT CASTLPGGRVNTEAFF
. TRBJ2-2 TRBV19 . TGTGCCAGTACTCTCTGGGAAGGGTCCGGGGAGCTGTTTTTT CASTLWEGSGELFF
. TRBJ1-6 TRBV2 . TGTGCCAGCAGTGAATGGTACAGATCTAATTCACCCCTCCACTTT CASSEWYRSNSPLHF
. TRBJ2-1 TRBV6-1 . TGTGCCAGCAGTGAAGTATACAATGAGCAGTTCTTC CASSEVYNEQFF
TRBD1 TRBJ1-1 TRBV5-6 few TGTGCCAGCAGCTACTCAGGGGGCTTTAGTTCTAACCGGGCTTTCTTT CASSYSGGFSSNRAFF
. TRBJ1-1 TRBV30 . TGTGCCTGGAGGCGGGGGCAGAAAGCTTTCTTT CAWRRGQKAFF
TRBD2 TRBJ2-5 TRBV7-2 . TGTGCCAGCAGCAAACTGTTCGGGGGGGTAGAGACCCAGTACTTC CASSKLFGGVETQYF
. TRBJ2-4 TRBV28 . TGTGCCAGTCTTGGGACTTTCGCCAAAAACATTCAGTACTTC CASLGTFAKNIQYF
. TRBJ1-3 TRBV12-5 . TGTGCTAGTGGTTTCCAACCAGAACAGGGAAGGACTGGAAACACCATATATTTT CASGFQPEQGRTGNTIYF
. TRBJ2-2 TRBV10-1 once TGCGCCAGCACCTCGGGACAAAGTCTAGGTGTCGGGGAGCTGTTTTTT CASTSGQSLGVGELFF
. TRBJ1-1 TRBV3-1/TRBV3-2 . TGTGCCAGCAGCCAGGGCGCGTTTCCTGGGCAGGGCTTTAACACTGAAGCTTTCTTT CASSQGAFPGQGFNTEAFF
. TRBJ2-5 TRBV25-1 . TGTGCCAGCAGTGCTTGGGCGGGGCAAGAGACCCAGTACTTC CASSAWAGQETQYF
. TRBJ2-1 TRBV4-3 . TGCGCCAGCAGCCAAGATGGGCGGGAAAATGGGGGTGAGCAGTTCTTC CASSQDGRENGGEQFF
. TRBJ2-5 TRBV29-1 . TGCAGCGTTGTCGGGGAGTCAGAGACCCAGTACTTC CSVVGESETQYF
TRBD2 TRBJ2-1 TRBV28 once TGTGCCAGCCTGACCTCGGGACTACAGTACAATGAGCAGTTCTTC CASLTSGLQYNEQFF
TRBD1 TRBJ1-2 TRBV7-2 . TGTGCCAGCAGCATCGGACAGGGGGAAAGTGGCTACACCTTC CASSIGQGESGYTF
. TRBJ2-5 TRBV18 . TGTGCCAGCTCACCGGATGGAGCCGGTCGAATGCAAGAGACCCAGTACTTC CASSPDGAGRMQETQYF
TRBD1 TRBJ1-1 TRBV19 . TGTGCCAGTAGTACCGGGAGGGACAGGGTAATCGCTGAAGCTTTCTTT CASSTGRDRVIAEAFF
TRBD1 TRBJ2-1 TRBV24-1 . TGTGCCACCAGTGACCTCGTCCCGGGACAGGGGAGAAGGACCTACAATGAGCAGTTCTTC CATSDLVPGQGRRTYNEQFF
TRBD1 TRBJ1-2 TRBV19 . TGTGCCAGTACCTTGGGACAGGGTCCAGATGGCTACACCTTC CASTLGQGPDGYTF
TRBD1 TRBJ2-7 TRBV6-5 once TGTGCCAGCATCCTCGGGACAGGGATGAGCGAGCAGTACTTC CASILGTGMSEQYF
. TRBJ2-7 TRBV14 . TGTGCCAGCAGCCAAGTGACCCGGCAGCTTTACTTC CASSQVTRQLYF
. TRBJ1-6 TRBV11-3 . TGTGCCAGCAGCTCCTCTGGGAATTCACCCCTCCACTTT CASSSSGNSPLHF
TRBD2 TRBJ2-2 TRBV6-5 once TGTGCCAGCATGGGACTAGCGAGAACCACCGGGGAGCTGTTTTTT CASMGLARTTGELFF
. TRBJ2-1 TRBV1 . TGCACCAGCAGCCAAGAGGACAGGGGCCCCTACAATGAGCAGTTCTTC CTSSQEDRGPYNEQFF
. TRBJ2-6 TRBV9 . TGTGCCAGCAGCGTAGGCAGCGGCCCCTCTGGGGCCAACGTCCTGACTTTC CASSVGSGPSGANVLTF
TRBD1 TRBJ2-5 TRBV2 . TGTGCCAGCATGGACACGGGACAGGGATTAGAGACCCAGTACTTC CASMDTGQGLETQYF
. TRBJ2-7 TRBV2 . TGTGCCAGCAGTGCCGGACCCCGAAACGCCTACGAGCAGTACTTC CASSAGPRNAYEQYF
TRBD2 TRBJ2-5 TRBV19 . TGTGCCAGTAGTATAGCTAGCGGGGTAACGGAGACCCAGTACTTC CASSIASGVTETQYF
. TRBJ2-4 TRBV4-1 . TGCGCCAGCAGCCAAAACCAGGGTTTAGACATTCAGTACTTC CASSQNQGLDIQYF
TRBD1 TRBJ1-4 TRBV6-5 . TGTGCCAGCAGTTCCGGACAGGGCGGGGAAAAACTGTTTTTT CASSSGQGGEKLFF
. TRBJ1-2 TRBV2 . TGTGCCAGCAGTAAAGGGGTGGAGTATGGCTACACCTTC CASSKGVEYGYTF
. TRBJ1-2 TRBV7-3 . TGTGCCAGCAGCTCCGGACCCTATGGCTACACCTTC CASSSGPYGYTF
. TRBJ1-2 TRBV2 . TGTGCCAGCAGTGAATCGGGAATCTTAGCCGGCTACACCTTC CASSESGILAGYTF
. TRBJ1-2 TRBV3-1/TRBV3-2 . TGTGCCAGCAGCCGAATGACAGGCGGTAAACCCTCCTACACCTTC CASSRMTGGKPSYTF
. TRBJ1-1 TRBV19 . TGTGCCAGTAGTATGAAGACAGACACTGAAGCTTTCTTT CASSMKTDTEAFF
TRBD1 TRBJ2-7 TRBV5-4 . TGTGCCAGCAGCTCTTACAGGGGAGAACCGCTGGACGAGCAGTACTTC CASSSYRGEPLDEQYF
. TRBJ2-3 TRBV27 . TGTGCCAGCAGTCCCCTAAGGGCCCAGAGGACAGATACGCAGTATTTT CASSPLRAQRTDTQYF
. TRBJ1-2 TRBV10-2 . TGCGCCAGCAGTTTCGAAGGGGGAGCTAACTATGGCTACACCTTC CASSFEGGANYGYTF
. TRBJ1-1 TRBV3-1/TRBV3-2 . TGTGCCAGCAGCCAAGAAGGGTTAGAAGCTTTCTTT CASSQEGLEAFF
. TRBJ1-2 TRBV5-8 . TGTGCCAGCTTGGACAGAGTTAACTATGGCTACACCTTC CASLDRVNYGYTF
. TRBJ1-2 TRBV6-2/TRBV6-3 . TGTGCCAGCAGTTACGAGACCTATGGCTACACCTTC CASSYETYGYTF
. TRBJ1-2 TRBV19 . TGTGCCAGTAGGAACAGGGTCATCTATGGCTACACCTTC CASRNRVIYGYTF
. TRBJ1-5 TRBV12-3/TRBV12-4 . TGTGCCAGCAGTCCGGACTCAATCCAGCCCCAGCATTTT CASSPDSIQPQHF
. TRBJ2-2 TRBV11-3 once TGTGCCAGCAGCTTAATTGGAGGGGGAACCGGGGAGCTGTTTTTT CASSLIGGGTGELFF
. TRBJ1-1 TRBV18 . TGTGCCAGCTCACCGGGCCCGGGGGAAGCTTTCTTT CASSPGPGEAFF
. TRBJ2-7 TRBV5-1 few TGCGCCAGCAGCTTAGGGACGGTCAATTACGAGCAGTACTTC CASSLGTVNYEQYF
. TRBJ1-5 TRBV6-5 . TGTGCCAGCGGTAGGGGGAATCAGCCCCAGCATTTT CASGRGNQPQHF
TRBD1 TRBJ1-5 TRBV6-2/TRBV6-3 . TGTGCCAGCAGCCCTACAACAGGGGCGTACAATCAGCCCCAGCATTTT CASSPTTGAYNQPQHF